Included here is one T cell receptor beta chain sequence, with context. The record originates from a study of T cells in Graves' hyperthyroidism and ophthalmopathy. Per the germline V gene, CDR1 is ENHRY and CDR2 is SYGVKD. Trimming removed 2 bases from V and 3 bases from J, with 13 bases in between. The CDR3 runs to 15 residues. TCR beta CDR3 regions were amplified from RNA transcripts. A first-round RT-PCR of the TCR CDR3 used the HTBI primer set. TCRdb redid the calling of the multiplex PCR reads with MiXCR, one entry per CDR3 protein. There are about 540,000 distinct CDR3 sequences in the sample; approximately 44% occur only once, and 6.5% to 9% lies in the top ten.

V and J are TRBV10-3 and TRBJ2-5; TRBD1 might be the D (5 bases). The receptor's source is a woman aged 18-30 years with Graves' hyperthyroidism. Specimen: peripheral blood or thyroid tissue (not recorded which). The CDR3 sequence: CAISEPLDSKETQYF. In DNA form, the CDR3 reads TGTGCCATCAGTGAGCCCCTCGACAGTAAAGAGACCCAGTACTTC.